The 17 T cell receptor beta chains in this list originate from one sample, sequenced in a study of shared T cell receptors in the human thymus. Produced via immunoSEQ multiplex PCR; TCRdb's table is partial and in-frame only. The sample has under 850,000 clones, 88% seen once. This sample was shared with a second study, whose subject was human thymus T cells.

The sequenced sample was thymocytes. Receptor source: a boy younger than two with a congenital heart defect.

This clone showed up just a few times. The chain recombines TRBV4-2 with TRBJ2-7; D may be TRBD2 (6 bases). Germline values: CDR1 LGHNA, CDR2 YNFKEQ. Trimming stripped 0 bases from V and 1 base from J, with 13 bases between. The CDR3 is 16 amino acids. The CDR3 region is CASSQDNRELSYEQYF. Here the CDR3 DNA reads TGTGCCAGCAGCCAAGATAACCGGGAGCTATCCTACGAGCAGTACTTC.

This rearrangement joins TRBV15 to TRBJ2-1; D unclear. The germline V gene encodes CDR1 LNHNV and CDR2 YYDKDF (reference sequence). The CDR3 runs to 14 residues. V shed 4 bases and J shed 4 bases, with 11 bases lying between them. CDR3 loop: CATSKDGRYNEQFF. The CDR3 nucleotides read TGTGCCACCAGCAAAGATGGGCGTTACAATGAGCAGTTCTTC.

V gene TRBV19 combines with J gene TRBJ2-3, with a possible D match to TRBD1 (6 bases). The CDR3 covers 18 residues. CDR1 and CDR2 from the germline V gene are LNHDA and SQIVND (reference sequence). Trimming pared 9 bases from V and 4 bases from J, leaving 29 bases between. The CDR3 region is CASPPTTDLASGADTQYF. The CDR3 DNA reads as TGTGCCAGCCCCCCCACCACGGACCTCGCATCAGGGGCAGATACGCAGTATTTT.

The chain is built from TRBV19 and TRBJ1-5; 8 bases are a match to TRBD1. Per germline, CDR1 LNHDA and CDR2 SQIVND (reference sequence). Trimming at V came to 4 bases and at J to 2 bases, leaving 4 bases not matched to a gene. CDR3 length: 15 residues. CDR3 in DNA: TGTGCCAGTAGTAGGACAGGGATACGCAATCAGCCCCAGCATTTT. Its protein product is CASSRTGIRNQPQHF.

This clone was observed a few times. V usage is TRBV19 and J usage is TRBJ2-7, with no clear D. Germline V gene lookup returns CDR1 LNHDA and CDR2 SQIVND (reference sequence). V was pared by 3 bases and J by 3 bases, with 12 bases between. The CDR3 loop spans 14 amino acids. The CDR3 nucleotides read TGTGCCAGTAGTATTCGAGGCTACGACTACGAGCAGTACTTC. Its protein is CASSIRGYDYEQYF.

DNA of the CDR3: TGCGCCAGCAGCTTGTGTGGCAGCAGGGAGACCCAGTACTTC. It translates to CASSLCGSRETQYF. The rearrangement links TRBV5-1 to TRBJ2-5; D remains unclear. The CDR3 has 14 residues. Germline V gene sequence: CDR1 SGHRS, CDR2 YFSETQ. With 1 base removed from V and 5 bases from J, the gap between germline ends came to 12 bases.

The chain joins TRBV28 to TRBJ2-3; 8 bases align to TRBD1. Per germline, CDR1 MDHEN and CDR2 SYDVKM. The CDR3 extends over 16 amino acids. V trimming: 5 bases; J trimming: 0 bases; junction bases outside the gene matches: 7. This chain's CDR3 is CASSLRDRHSTDTQYF. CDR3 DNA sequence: TGTGCCAGCAGTCTACGGGACAGGCATAGCACAGATACGCAGTATTTT.

CDR3 residues: CASSLGEGHPSPEETQYF. The CDR3 region has the DNA TGCGCCAGCAGCTTGGGCGAGGGTCACCCTAGCCCAGAGGAGACCCAGTACTTC. The V call is TRBV5-1, the J call TRBJ2-5; D is perhaps TRBD2 (5 bases). The CDR3 sequence is 18 residues long. Looked up from germline, CDR1 is SGHRS and CDR2 is YFSETQ. V dropped 0 bases and J dropped 5 bases, with 23 bases sitting between them.

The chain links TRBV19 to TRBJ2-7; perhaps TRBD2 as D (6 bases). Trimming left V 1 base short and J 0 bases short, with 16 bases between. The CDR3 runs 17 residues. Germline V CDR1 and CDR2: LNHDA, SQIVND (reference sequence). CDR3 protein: CASSIGCWEARSYEQYF. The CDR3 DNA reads TGTGCCAGTAGTATAGGGTGTTGGGAGGCCCGCTCCTACGAGCAGTACTTC.

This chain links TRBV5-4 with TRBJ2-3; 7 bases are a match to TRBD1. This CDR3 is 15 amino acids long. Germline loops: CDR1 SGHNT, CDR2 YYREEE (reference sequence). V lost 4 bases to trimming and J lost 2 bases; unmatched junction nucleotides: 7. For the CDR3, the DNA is TGTGCCAGCAGCCGGCGACAGGGTTCCACAGATACGCAGTATTTT. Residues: CASSRRQGSTDTQYF.

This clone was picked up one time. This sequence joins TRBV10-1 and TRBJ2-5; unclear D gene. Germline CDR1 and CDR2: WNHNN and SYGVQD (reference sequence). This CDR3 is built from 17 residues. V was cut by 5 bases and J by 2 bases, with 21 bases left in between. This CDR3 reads CASSRNRVLKLQETQYF. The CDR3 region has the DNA TGCGCCAGCAGTCGGAACCGGGTCCTGAAGCTGCAAGAGACCCAGTACTTC.

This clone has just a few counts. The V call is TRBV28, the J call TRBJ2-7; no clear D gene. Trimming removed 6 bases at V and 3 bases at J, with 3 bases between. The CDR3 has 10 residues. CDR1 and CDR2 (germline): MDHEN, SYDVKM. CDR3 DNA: TGTGCCAGCAGCCACTACGAGCAGTACTTC. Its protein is CASSHYEQYF.

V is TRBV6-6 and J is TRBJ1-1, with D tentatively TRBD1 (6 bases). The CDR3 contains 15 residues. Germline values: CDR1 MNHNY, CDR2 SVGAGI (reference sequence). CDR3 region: CVGSEDSQRNTEAFF. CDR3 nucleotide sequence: TGTGTCGGTTCGGAGGACAGCCAACGGAACACTGAAGCTTTCTTT.

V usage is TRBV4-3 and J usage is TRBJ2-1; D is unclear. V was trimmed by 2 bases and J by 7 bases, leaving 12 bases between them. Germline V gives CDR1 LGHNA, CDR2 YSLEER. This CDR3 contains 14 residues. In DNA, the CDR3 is TGCGCCAGCAGCCAACGGGTCTCTGGGAATGAGCAGTTCTTC. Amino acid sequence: CASSQRVSGNEQFF.

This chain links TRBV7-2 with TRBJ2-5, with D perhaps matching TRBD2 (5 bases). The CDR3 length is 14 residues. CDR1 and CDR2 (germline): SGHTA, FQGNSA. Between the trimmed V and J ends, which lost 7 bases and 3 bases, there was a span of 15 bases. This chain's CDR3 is CASTPWVREETQYF. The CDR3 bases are TGTGCCAGCACCCCTTGGGTGAGGGAAGAGACCCAGTACTTC.

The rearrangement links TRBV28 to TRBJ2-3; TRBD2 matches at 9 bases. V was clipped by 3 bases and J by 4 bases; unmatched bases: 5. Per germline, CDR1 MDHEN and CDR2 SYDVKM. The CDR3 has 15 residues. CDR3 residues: CASSFVAGESDTQYF. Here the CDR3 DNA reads TGTGCCAGCAGTTTTGTAGCGGGAGAATCAGATACGCAGTATTTT. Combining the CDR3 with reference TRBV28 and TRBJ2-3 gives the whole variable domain DVKVTQSSRYLVKRTGEKVFLECVQDMDHENMFWYRQDPGLGLRLIYFSYDVKMKEKGDIPEGYSVSREKKERFSLILESASTNQTSMYLCASSFVAGESDTQYFGPGTRLTVL.

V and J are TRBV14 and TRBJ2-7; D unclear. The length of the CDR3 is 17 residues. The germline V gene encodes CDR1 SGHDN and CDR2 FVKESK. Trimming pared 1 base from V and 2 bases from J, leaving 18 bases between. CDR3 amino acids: CASSQAPDFGRAYEQYF. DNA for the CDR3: TGTGCCAGCAGCCAAGCCCCAGACTTCGGCCGGGCCTACGAGCAGTACTTC.